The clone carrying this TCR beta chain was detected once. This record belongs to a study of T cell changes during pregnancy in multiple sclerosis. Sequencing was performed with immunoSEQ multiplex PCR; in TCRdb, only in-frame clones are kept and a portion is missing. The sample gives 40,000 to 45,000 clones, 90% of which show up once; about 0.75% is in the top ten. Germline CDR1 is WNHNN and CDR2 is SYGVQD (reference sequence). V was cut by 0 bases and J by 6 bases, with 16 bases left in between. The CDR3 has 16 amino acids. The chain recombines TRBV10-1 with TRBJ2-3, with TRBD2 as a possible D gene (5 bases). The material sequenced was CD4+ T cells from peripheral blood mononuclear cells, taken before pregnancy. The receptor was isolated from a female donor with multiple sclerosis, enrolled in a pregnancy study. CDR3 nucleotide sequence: TGCGCCAGCAGTGAGTCGGGCGGACTCCCAAAGGATACGCAGTATTTT. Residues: CASSESGGLPKDTQYF.